Below are 23 T cell receptor beta chains sequenced from a single sample in a study of immune heterogeneity within non-small cell lung tumors. Template was bulk tumor genomic DNA, about 550 ng per sample. Surgeons took several biopsies per primary tumor, spaced far apart, during surgery. Patients went through curative surgery, and their non-small cell lung cancer was untreated and newly diagnosed. A first 10-cycle multiplex round used 32 V-gene and 13 J-gene primers on TCR beta CDR3. TCRdb itself ran the multiplex PCR reads through MiXCR, one entry per CDR3 protein. The data contain around 23,000 distinct CDR3 sequences, 25% to 35% of them singletons. Material: lung tumor tissue. The source is a man aged 40-50 years with non-small cell lung cancer.

The V and J genes are TRBV2 and TRBJ2-4, with D possibly being TRBD2 (5 bases). Germline loops: CDR1 SNHLY, CDR2 FYNNEI. This CDR3 spans 15 amino acids. Trimming took off 2 bases at V and 2 bases at J, with 10 bases between the two ends. The CDR3 protein is CASSETAGTKNIQYF. The CDR3, as DNA: TGTGCCAGCAGTGAAACGGCCGGGACCAAAAACATTCAGTACTTC.

On this clonotype: This may be a read error, as it is one base from a much larger clone. The chain employs TRBV12-3 or TRBV12-4 and TRBJ2-2; TRBD1 might be the D (6 bases). This CDR3 region has 13 residues. Trimming left V 9 bases short and J 5 bases short, with 13 bases between. This chain's CDR3 is CARSTGSTGELFF. CDR3 DNA: TGTGCCAGGAGTACAGGGTCGACCGGGGAGCTGTTTTTT.

The V call is TRBV4-2, the J call TRBJ2-1; the D gene could be TRBD1 or TRBD2 (5 bases each). CDR3 length: 16 residues. With 1 base removed from V and 0 bases from J, the gap between germline ends came to 10 bases. CDR1 LGHNA and CDR2 YNFKEQ come from the germline V gene. The CDR3 region has the DNA TGTGCCAGCAGCCAAGGTGAGGGGAGCTCCTACAATGAGCAGTTCTTC. As protein: CASSQGEGSSYNEQFF.

This clonotype came up many times. V is TRBV20-1 and J is TRBJ2-7; 9 bases match TRBD2. Germline CDR1 DFQATT, CDR2 SNEGSKA (reference sequence). The ends lost 6 bases at V and 2 bases at J; junction bases unmatched: 8. The CDR3 has 14 residues. Here the CDR3 reads CSASRGRDAYEQYF. The CDR3 nucleotides read TGCAGTGCATCCCGCGGGAGGGATGCCTACGAGCAGTACTTC.

The sample holds a few counts of this clonotype. The chain has TRBV7-3 and TRBJ1-1; unclear D gene. The V and J ends lost 5 bases and 4 bases respectively, with 14 bases between them. This CDR3 region has 14 residues. The germline CDR1 and CDR2 sequences are SGHTA and FQGTGA. Here the CDR3 reads CASSPNSGSTEAFF. The CDR3 region has the DNA TGTGCCAGCAGCCCCAATTCCGGGAGCACTGAAGCTTTCTTT. Drawing the rest from reference TRBV7-3 and TRBJ1-1, the complete variable domain is GAGVSQTPSNKVTEKGKYVELRCDPISGHTALYWYRQSLGQGPEFLIYFQGTGAADDSGLPNDRFFAVRPEGSVSTLKIQRTERGDSAVYLCASSPNSGSTEAFFGQGTRLTVV.

Worth noting for this clonotype: A much larger clone sits a single nucleotide away, making a read error possible. V usage is TRBV7-2 and J usage is TRBJ1-2, with unresolved D. Germline V gene lookup returns CDR1 SGHTA and CDR2 FQGNSA. This CDR3 region has 14 residues. With 3 bases removed from V and 1 base from J, the gap between germline ends came to 9 bases. CDR3 sequence reads: CASSFSGNNYGYTF. CDR3 sequence (DNA): TGTGCCAGCAGCTTTAGTGGCAATAACTATGGCTACACCTTC.

This clonotype was seen ten or more times. The V gene is TRBV18, the J gene TRBJ1-2; 7 nucleotides align to TRBD1. CDR1 is KGHSH and CDR2 is LQKENI in the germline V gene. V shed 6 bases and J 4 bases; nucleotides not matched to a gene: 8. This CDR3 spans 14 amino acids. The CDR3 is CASSPGQAFYGYTF. DNA of the CDR3: TGTGCCAGCTCCCCCGGACAGGCTTTCTATGGCTACACCTTC.

The V and J genes are TRBV15 and TRBJ2-5; 7 positions match TRBD1. Germline lookup yields CDR1 LNHNV and CDR2 YYDKDF (reference sequence). The CDR3 extends over 13 amino acids. J lost 8 bases, V lost 4 bases, and 7 bases had no gene match. The CDR3 sequence: CATSMDRFDTQYF. DNA for the CDR3: TGTGCCACCAGCATGGACAGGTTCGATACCCAGTACTTC.

As for this clonotype: This may stem from a read error, because a much larger clone lies one nucleotide away. V and J are TRBV19 and TRBJ1-2; D possibly corresponds to TRBD1 (6 bases). Germline V gene data show CDR1 as LNHDA and CDR2 as SQIVND (reference sequence). The CDR3 contains 15 residues. The CDR3 DNA follows: TGTGCCAGTAGTATGAGCGCAAGGACAGCTTATGCCTACACCTTC. It translates to CASSMSARTAYAYTF.

This clonotype was seen many times. The chain combines TRBV6-1 with TRBJ2-1, with a weak D call TRBD2 (5 bases). The CDR3 loop spans 15 amino acids. Germline loops: CDR1 MNHNS, CDR2 SASEGT. Between the trimmed V and J ends, which lost 0 bases and 0 bases, there was a span of 6 bases. Written as DNA, the CDR3 is TGTGCCAGCAGTGAAGCTGGACTCTCCTACAATGAGCAGTTCTTC. Amino acids: CASSEAGLSYNEQFF.

The rearrangement uses TRBV9 and TRBJ2-3; maybe TRBD2 (5 bases). The CDR3 is 15 residues long. V lost 0 bases and J 6 bases, leaving 14 bases between the germline ends. CDR1 SGDLS and CDR2 YYNGEE come from the germline V gene. The CDR3 DNA sequence: TGTGCCAGCAGCGTAGGAGCGGCCCTCAAGGATACGCAGTATTTT. Protein: CASSVGAALKDTQYF.

This clonotype was seen repeatedly, ten times or more. The CDR3 coding sequence is TGTGCCAGCAGCTTTGAAAGGGGAAGTGAAGCTTTCTTT. Amino acids: CASSFERGSEAFF. The chain is built from TRBV11-2 and TRBJ1-1; D is perhaps TRBD1 (5 bases). In germline, CDR1 is SGHAT, CDR2 FQNNGV. The CDR3 covers 13 residues. V was clipped by 3 bases and J by 7 bases, with 12 bases between them.

The table lists this clonotype with many counts. J is TRBJ1-1 and V is TRBV13, with D possibly TRBD1 on 5 matching bases. Germline V gene data show CDR1 as PRHDT and CDR2 as FYEKMQ (reference sequence). The CDR3 extends over 14 amino acids. With 6 bases removed from V and 1 base from J, the gap between germline ends came to 12 bases. CDR3 in amino acids: CASSESRGNTEAFF. The CDR3 nucleotides read TGTGCCAGCAGTGAATCGAGGGGGAACACTGAAGCTTTCTTT.

The V and J genes are TRBV4-3 and TRBJ1-1; D perhaps matches TRBD1 (6 bases). This CDR3 is 14 amino acids long. With 4 bases removed from V and 6 bases from J, the gap between germline ends came to 15 bases. The germline V gene encodes CDR1 LGHNA and CDR2 YSLEER. The CDR3 loop reads CASSLNHRVPEAFF. DNA of the CDR3: TGCGCCAGCAGCCTCAACCACAGGGTCCCTGAAGCTTTCTTT.

This clonotype was counted ten times or more. The chain has TRBV5-1 and TRBJ2-7; a weak D match, TRBD2 (6 bases). The CDR3 length is 15 residues. Trimming removed 3 bases at V and 4 bases at J, with 17 bases between. Per the germline V gene, CDR1 is SGHRS and CDR2 is YFSETQ. CDR3 DNA: TGCGCCAGCAGCTCAAGCGTCATTGGGGGGTACGAGCAGTACTTC. Translated, it gives CASSSSVIGGYEQYF.

Of note for this clonotype: This may come from a read error, since a much larger clone is one base off. This rearrangement joins TRBV19 to TRBJ1-2; perhaps TRBD1 as D (5 bases). The CDR3 has 14 residues. Germline V gives CDR1 LNHDA, CDR2 SQIVND (reference sequence). The DNA of the CDR3 is TGTGCCAGTGGTATGGGGCAGGGACTGAGGGGCTACACCTTC. It codes for CASGMGQGLRGYTF.

This clonotype was seen many times. DNA for the CDR3: TGTGCCAGTCACAGGGGCCCCTCCTACAATGAGCAGTTCTTC. Translated, it gives CASHRGPSYNEQFF. The chain combines TRBV27 with TRBJ2-1, with TRBD1 identical over 7 bases. CDR1 is MNHEY, CDR2 SMNVEV, per germline (reference sequence). CDR3 length: 14 amino acids. After removal of 9 bases from V and 0 bases from J, the junction contained 5 bases not matched to a gene.

This clonotype was seen many times. The gene calls are TRBV20-1 and TRBJ1-3; D may be TRBD1 (6 bases). Germline V gene lookup returns CDR1 DFQATT and CDR2 SNEGSKA (reference sequence). CDR3 size: 13 residues. Trimming stripped 5 bases from V and 6 bases from J, with 14 bases between. The CDR3 region is CSAHRDTENTIYF. CDR3 nucleotides: TGCAGTGCTCACCGGGACACAGAAAACACCATATATTTT.

The V gene is TRBV6-2 or TRBV6-3, the J gene TRBJ2-7, with D unclear. V dropped 7 bases and J dropped 7 bases, with 14 bases sitting between them. The CDR3 consists of 12 residues. Germline V gene lookup returns CDR1 MNHEY and CDR2 SVGEGT. The chain's CDR3 is CASTYDIGEQYF. CDR3 DNA: TGTGCCAGCACCTACGACATTGGTGAGCAGTACTTC.

A word on this clonotype: This may arise from a read error, as a much more abundant clone is one base away. This chain connects TRBV20-1 to TRBJ1-5, with D uncertain. CDR3 size: 15 residues. Germline CDR1 and CDR2: DFQATT and SNEGSKA (reference sequence). The CDR3 spells CSARDRYRGNQPQNF. The CDR3 coding sequence is TGCAGTGCTAGAGATCGGTATAGAGGAAATCAGCCCCAGAATTTT.

This clonotype was observed at least ten times. The gene calls are TRBV20-1 and TRBJ2-5; D gene unclear. Germline lookup yields CDR1 DFQATT and CDR2 SNEGSKA (reference sequence). The ends were cut back, 3 bases at V and 2 bases at J, with 13 bases in the middle. CDR3 size: 14 residues. The CDR3 spells CSASPRQLQETQYF. The CDR3 nucleotides read TGCAGTGCTAGCCCGAGACAACTTCAAGAGACCCAGTACTTC.

This clonotype appeared many times. This rearrangement joins TRBV20-1 to TRBJ2-7, with 9 bases lining up with TRBD1. With V trimmed by 1 base and J by 6 bases, 10 bases remained unmatched. This CDR3 contains 15 residues. The germline V gene has CDR1 DFQATT and CDR2 SNEGSKA (reference sequence). CDR3 DNA: TGCAGTGCTAGAGTCTTTGACAGGGGGGTCTCCGAGCAGTACTTC. It yields the protein CSARVFDRGVSEQYF.

There are many counts of this clonotype. V and J are TRBV4-3 and TRBJ2-1, with 10 bases identical to TRBD2. The V gene's germline CDR1 is LGHNA and CDR2 YSLEER. V shed 1 base and J 2 bases; nucleotides not matched to a gene: 5. CDR3 length: 17 residues. The CDR3 region has the DNA TGCGCCAGCAGCCAAGCCCCAGCGGGAGGGCCCTACAATGAGCAGTTCTTC. It translates to CASSQAPAGGPYNEQFF.